Sequencing of this T cell receptor (beta chain) was carried out in a study of blood T cell repertoires in COVID-19. Across the whole study: PBMCs, B-cell-depleted T cells, or T cells provided the cDNA or gDNA that made up the material.

There are 15 residues in the CDR3. The trim removed 0 bases at V and 7 bases at J, leaving 9 bases unmatched. In germline, CDR1 is SGHRS, CDR2 YFSETQ. In the original analysis: It was from reference gene primer amplification that nucleated cell counts were estimated. Clones were read by immunoSEQ multiplex PCR, and TCRdb kept only the in-frame ones, dropping some. That table supplies the V and J calls and clone size; D and trimming were determined from the DNA. The sample includes 95,000 to 100,000 clones, approximately 92% of them seen just once. The sequence was collected from a man aged 50 to 59 with active COVID-19. The chain joins TRBV5-1 to TRBJ2-7; 8 bases agree with TRBD1. Sequencing was carried out using peripheral blood. The chain's CDR3 is CASSLALRGRGEQYF. In DNA, the CDR3 is TGCGCCAGCAGCTTGGCCCTCAGGGGGCGAGGGGAGCAGTACTTC.